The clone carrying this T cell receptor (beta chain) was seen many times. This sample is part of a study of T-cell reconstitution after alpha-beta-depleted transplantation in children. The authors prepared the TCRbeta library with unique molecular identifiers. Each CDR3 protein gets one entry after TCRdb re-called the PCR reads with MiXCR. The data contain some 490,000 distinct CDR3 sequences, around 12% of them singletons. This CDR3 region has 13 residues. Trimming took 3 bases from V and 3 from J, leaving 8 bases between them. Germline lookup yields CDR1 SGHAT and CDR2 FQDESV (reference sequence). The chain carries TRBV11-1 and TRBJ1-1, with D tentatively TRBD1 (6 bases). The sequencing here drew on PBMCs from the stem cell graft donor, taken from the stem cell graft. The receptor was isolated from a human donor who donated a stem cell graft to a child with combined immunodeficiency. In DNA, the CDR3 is TGTGCCAGCAGCTTTGACAGGCACACTGAAGCTTTCTTT. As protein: CASSFDRHTEAFF.